The 20 T cell receptor beta chains given below trace back to one sample, sequenced in a study of cytotoxic CD8 clonotypes in ibrutinib-treated CLL. TCRdb's table, derived via immunoSEQ multiplex PCR, lists solely in-frame clones and lacks some. The table has roughly 20,000 clones, roughly 70% seen once. Sequencing was performed on PBMCs, taken before ibrutinib treatment. The receptors here all came from a human donor with chronic lymphocytic leukemia.

The rearrangement joins TRBV7-8 to TRBJ1-1; 8 bases agree with TRBD1. V was clipped by 5 bases and J by 3 bases; unmatched bases: 5. This CDR3 is 14 amino acids long. Germline lookup yields CDR1 SGHVS and CDR2 FQNEAQ. The CDR3 DNA reads TGTGCCAGCAGCACGCAGGGGGCGGACACTGAAGCTTTCTTT. Translated: CASSTQGADTEAFF.

The chain recombines TRBV18 with TRBJ2-7; D possibly corresponds to TRBD1 (6 bases). V was pared by 3 bases and J by 2 bases, with 11 bases between. The CDR3 runs to 14 residues. Per germline, CDR1 KGHSH and CDR2 LQKENI. The CDR3 DNA reads TGTGCCAGCTCACCCCCGACAGGAACCTACGAGCAGTACTTC. Amino acid sequence: CASSPPTGTYEQYF.

The V and J genes are TRBV7-2 and TRBJ2-3, with D tentatively TRBD1 (6 bases). V dropped 5 bases and J dropped 9 bases, with 12 bases sitting between them. CDR3 size: 12 residues. Germline CDR1 and CDR2: SGHTA and FQGNSA. CDR3 sequence: CASSPDSPTQYF. CDR3 in DNA: TGTGCCAGCAGCCCGGACAGTCCGACGCAGTATTTT.

The gene calls are TRBV28 and TRBJ2-3, with 11 bases aligning to TRBD2. The V gene's germline CDR1 is MDHEN and CDR2 SYDVKM. The CDR3 has 16 amino acids. Trimming at V came to 5 bases and at J to 5 bases, leaving 9 bases not matched to a gene. The CDR3 protein is CASSPTSGIRGDTQYF. CDR3 coding DNA: TGTGCCAGCAGTCCGACTAGCGGGATTCGGGGAGATACGCAGTATTTT.

The gene calls are TRBV2 and TRBJ2-3, with 10 bases identical to TRBD2. Per germline, CDR1 SNHLY and CDR2 FYNNEI. The J segment lost 4 bases and the V segment lost 8 bases, leaving 6 bases of the junction unmatched. This CDR3 is built from 14 residues. The CDR3 nucleotides are TGTGCCAGCGTTAGCGGGAGGCGGCCAGATACGCAGTATTTT. Translation gives CASVSGRRPDTQYF.

This clone has just one count. This rearrangement joins TRBV5-1 to TRBJ2-7; D is unresolved. Germline CDR1 and CDR2: SGHRS and YFSETQ. The CDR3 runs 13 residues. V gave up 0 bases and J gave up 1 base, with 5 bases separating them. The CDR3 is CASSLAFSYEQYF. The CDR3, as DNA: TGCGCCAGCAGCTTGGCCTTTTCCTACGAGCAGTACTTC. The variable domain in full, completed from reference TRBV5-1 and TRBJ2-7, reads KAGVTQTPRYLIKTRGQQVTLSCSPISGHRSVSWYQQTPGQGLQFLFEYFSETQRNKGNFPGRFSGRQFSNSRSEMNVSTLELGDSALYLCASSLAFSYEQYFGPGTRLTVT.

This clone was picked up a small number of times. CDR3 region: CASSFRTGNRNEQFF. Written as DNA, the CDR3 is TGTGCCAGCAGTTTTCGGACAGGGAATCGCAATGAGCAGTTCTTC. The gene calls are TRBV28 and TRBJ2-1, with 8 bases fitting TRBD1. CDR3 size: 15 residues. Germline lookup yields CDR1 MDHEN and CDR2 SYDVKM. With V trimmed by 3 bases and J by 6 bases, 7 bases remained unmatched. Based on the CDR3 plus reference TRBV28 and TRBJ2-1, the full variable domain is DVKVTQSSRYLVKRTGEKVFLECVQDMDHENMFWYRQDPGLGLRLIYFSYDVKMKEKGDIPEGYSVSREKKERFSLILESASTNQTSMYLCASSFRTGNRNEQFFGPGTRLTVL.

CDR3 loop: CASSAGPSGYEQYF. CDR3 DNA sequence: TGCGCCAGCAGTGCCGGCCCTAGCGGCTACGAGCAGTACTTC. The rearrangement uses TRBV10-1 and TRBJ2-7; TRBD2 matches at 7 bases. Germline V CDR1 and CDR2: WNHNN, SYGVQD (reference sequence). The ends lost 4 bases at V and 3 bases at J; junction bases unmatched: 6. This CDR3 has 14 amino acids.

The rearrangement uses TRBV9 and TRBJ2-7; 8 bases match TRBD2. V gave up 0 bases and J gave up 0 bases; unmatched junction bases: 14. The germline gives CDR1 SGDLS, CDR2 YYNGEE. This CDR3 has 19 amino acids. The CDR3 coding sequence is TGTGCCAGCAGCGTAGGACGAAAAACAAGGCGGGAGGCCTCCTACGAGCAGTACTTC. Residues: CASSVGRKTRREASYEQYF. The whole variable domain, filled in from reference TRBV9 and TRBJ2-7, reads DSGVTQTPKHLITATGQRVTLRCSPRSGDLSVYWYQQSLDQGLQFLIQYYNGEERAKGNILERFSAQQFPDLHSELNLSSLELGDSALYFCASSVGRKTRREASYEQYFGPGTRLTVT.

The V gene is TRBV5-1, the J gene TRBJ2-2; D is unresolved. This CDR3 comprises 12 residues. Trimming removed 9 bases at V and 4 bases at J, with 10 bases between. Germline V CDR1 and CDR2: SGHRS, YFSETQ. The CDR3 DNA is TGCGCCACCAGTCCGGGCACCGGGGAGCTGTTTTTT. Protein sequence: CATSPGTGELFF.

The V call is TRBV19, the J call TRBJ2-3; D is tentatively TRBD1 or TRBD2 (5 bases each). CDR3 length: 19 residues. The V end lost 2 bases, the J end lost 2 bases, and 23 bases lay between the germline ends. The V gene's germline CDR1 is LNHDA and CDR2 SQIVND (reference sequence). The DNA of the CDR3 is TGTGCCAGTAGTATATTTGCCGGGGCAGGCTGGGAACACACAGATACGCAGTATTTT. It codes for CASSIFAGAGWEHTDTQYF.

CDR3 sequence reads: CASSPWTGASQPQHF. In nucleotides, the CDR3 is TGTGCCAGCAGCCCCTGGACAGGGGCGAGTCAGCCCCAGCATTTT. The chain links TRBV7-8 to TRBJ1-5, with 9 bases fitting TRBD1. Trimming took 5 bases from V and 6 from J; bases not matched to a gene: 8. This CDR3 is built from 15 residues. Germline CDR1 and CDR2: SGHVS and FQNEAQ.

The chain uses TRBV29-1 and TRBJ2-7, with 12 bases matching TRBD2. V lost 6 bases, J lost 7 bases, and 13 bases stayed unmatched. The CDR3 is 15 amino acids. Germline assignment: CDR1 SQVTM and CDR2 ANQGSEA. The CDR3: CSVASLAGGPGEQYF. The CDR3 DNA sequence: TGCAGCGTCGCCTCGCTAGCGGGAGGGCCTGGAGAGCAGTACTTC.

The chain is built from TRBV5-1 and TRBJ2-3; D perhaps matches TRBD1 (5 bases). The germline V gene encodes CDR1 SGHRS and CDR2 YFSETQ. Trimming took off 4 bases at V and 0 bases at J, with 15 bases between the two ends. The CDR3 is made up of 16 amino acids. The DNA of the CDR3 is TGCGCCAGCAGCCGGCAGGGCAGTGGGAGCACAGATACGCAGTATTTT. Amino acids: CASSRQGSGSTDTQYF.

This chain uses TRBV27 with TRBJ2-1; 10 positions agree with TRBD2. The length of the CDR3 is 16 residues. V trimming: 5 bases; J trimming: 7 bases; junction bases outside the gene matches: 11. Germline-derived CDR1 and CDR2 are MNHEY and SMNVEV (reference sequence). CDR3 protein: CASSPRTSGWGNEQFF. The CDR3 DNA is TGTGCCAGCAGTCCTCGGACTAGCGGATGGGGTAATGAGCAGTTCTTC.

A few counts support this clone. The rearrangement joins TRBV27 to TRBJ1-5; D is perhaps TRBD1 (5 bases). V lost 6 bases to trimming and J lost 4 bases, with 10 bases between them. From germline, CDR1 is MNHEY and CDR2 SMNVEV (reference sequence). The CDR3 sequence is 13 residues long. In nucleotides, the CDR3 is TGTGCCAGCAGGGGGGGTAGGAATCAGCCCCAGCATTTT. Amino acids: CASRGGRNQPQHF.

The genes are TRBV28 and TRBJ2-3; D not resolved. The V and J ends lost 5 bases and 1 base respectively, with 10 bases between them. The CDR3 runs 14 residues. Germline V gene data show CDR1 as MDHEN and CDR2 as SYDVKM. In nucleotides, the CDR3 is TGTGCCAGCAGTACCCCCCCCCGCACAGATACGCAGTATTTT. Protein product: CASSTPPRTDTQYF.

V usage is TRBV7-8 and J usage is TRBJ2-7; tentatively, D is TRBD1 or TRBD2 (5 bases each). Trimming left V 5 bases short and J 5 bases short, with 16 bases between. The germline CDR1 and CDR2 sequences are SGHVS and FQNEAQ. The CDR3 runs to 14 residues. CDR3 region: CASSIPGTYNEQYF. As DNA, the CDR3 is TGTGCCAGCAGCATTCCCGGGACGTATAACGAGCAGTACTTC.

The chain links TRBV6-5 to TRBJ2-7; 10 bases match TRBD1. The CDR3 has 14 residues. CDR1 MNHEY and CDR2 SVGAGI come from the germline V gene. J lost 6 bases, V lost 2 bases, and 4 bases had no gene match. DNA for the CDR3: TGTGCCAGCAGTTACACCGGGACAGGGGCCGAGCAGTACTTC. The encoded protein is CASSYTGTGAEQYF.

The rearrangement uses TRBV7-9 and TRBJ2-6; tentative D call: TRBD1 (6 bases). The germline gives CDR1 SEHNR, CDR2 FQNEAQ (reference sequence). This CDR3 has 18 residues. The ends were cut back, 5 bases at V and 3 bases at J, with 20 bases in the middle. This chain's CDR3 is CASSGGTFLISGANVLTF. The CDR3 region has the DNA TGTGCCAGCAGCGGGGGCACCTTCCTGATTAGTGGGGCCAACGTCCTGACTTTC.